The 9 T cell receptor beta chains listed next were all sequenced from one sample in a study of cytomegalovirus exposure and HLA in healthy donors. 60 Vbeta and 13 Jbeta primers were used in PCR. Profiled with immunoSEQ multiplex PCR; TCRdb holds only in-frame clones, not every one. This table holds about 160,000 clones, roughly four fifths found once. Sequencing used PBMCs. These receptors all come from a female donor in good health and CMV-seronegative.

The chain uses TRBV2 and TRBJ2-2; 10 nucleotides agree with TRBD1. The J segment lost 4 bases and the V segment lost 8 bases, leaving 4 bases of the junction unmatched. Germline CDR1 is SNHLY and CDR2 is FYNNEI. The CDR3 has 14 amino acids. The CDR3 spells CASHRDRGTGELFF. In DNA, the CDR3 is TGTGCCAGCCACCGGGACAGGGGCACCGGGGAGCTGTTTTTT.

The chain couples TRBV11-2 to TRBJ1-3; unclear D gene. Trimming removed 1 base from V and 3 bases from J, with 4 bases in between. Germline CDR1 reads SGHAT; CDR2 reads FQNNGV. The CDR3 runs to 13 residues. The CDR3 sequence: CASSLAGGNTIYF. CDR3 sequence (DNA): TGTGCCAGCAGCTTAGCAGGTGGAAACACCATATATTTT.

The V call is TRBV7-2, the J call TRBJ2-7; the match to TRBD2 covers 10 bases. V was clipped by 5 bases and J by 3 bases; unmatched bases: 4. The CDR3 consists of 14 residues. Germline assignment: CDR1 SGHTA and CDR2 FQGNSA. CDR3 coding DNA: TGTGCCAGCAGCCCCTCTAGCGGGGGCTACGAGCAGTACTTC. It specifies CASSPSSGGYEQYF.

The chain is built from TRBV5-4 and TRBJ2-2, with D maybe TRBD1 (6 bases). The CDR3 length is 14 residues. Germline-derived CDR1 and CDR2 are SGHNT and YYREEE (reference sequence). The V and J ends lost 0 bases and 7 bases respectively, with 10 bases between them. CDR3 bases: TGTGCCAGCAGCTTGGACAGGGTGAGCGGGGAGCTGTTTTTT. It is translated as CASSLDRVSGELFF. The full variable domain, rest sourced from reference TRBV5-4 and TRBJ2-2, is ETGVTQSPTHLIKTRGQQVTLRCSSQSGHNTVSWYQQALGQGPQFIFQYYREEENGRGNFPPRFSGLQFPNYSSELNVNALELDDSALYLCASSLDRVSGELFFGEGSRLTVL.

V gene TRBV11-3 combines with J gene TRBJ2-1, with TRBD2 as a possible D gene (6 bases). Germline assignment: CDR1 SGHNT and CDR2 YENEEA. CDR3 length: 13 amino acids. V lost 3 bases and J 7 bases, leaving 10 bases between the germline ends. The CDR3 sequence is CASSLGLGNEQFF. The DNA of the CDR3 is TGTGCCAGCAGCTTGGGACTGGGGAATGAGCAGTTCTTC.

This chain links TRBV4-2 with TRBJ1-5; D is ambiguous. The CDR3 is made up of 13 amino acids. V gave up 0 bases and J gave up 7 bases, with 7 bases separating them. Germline CDR1 is LGHNA and CDR2 is YNFKEQ. The CDR3 DNA reads TGTGCCAGCAGCCAAGATGGCCGACAGCCCCAGCATTTT. Its translation: CASSQDGRQPQHF.

This clone has more than one count but fewer than ten. The rearrangement uses TRBV20-1 and TRBJ2-7; TRBD2 is a possible D gene (6 bases). The germline V gene encodes CDR1 DFQATT and CDR2 SNEGSKA (reference sequence). CDR3 length equals 11 residues. V shed 6 bases and J shed 6 bases, with 12 bases lying between them. DNA of the CDR3: TGCAGTGCGAAGACTAGTGTCGAGCAGTACTTC. Its translation is CSAKTSVEQYF.

This chain links TRBV15 with TRBJ1-1, with 7 bases identical to TRBD1. The V gene's germline CDR1 is LNHNV and CDR2 YYDKDF (reference sequence). The length of the CDR3 is 16 residues. The J segment lost 4 bases and the V segment lost 0 bases, leaving 8 bases of the junction unmatched. CDR3 in amino acids: CATSRDRWAGGTEAFF. In DNA, the CDR3 is TGTGCCACCAGCAGAGATCGTTGGGCAGGGGGCACTGAAGCTTTCTTT.

V gene TRBV7-8 combines with J gene TRBJ1-3; D ambiguous. Germline CDR1 reads SGHVS; CDR2 reads FQNEAQ. This CDR3 contains 14 residues. Trimming removed 5 bases at V and 0 bases at J, with 8 bases between. CDR3 in DNA: TGTGCCAGCAGCCAGCACTACTCTGGAAACACCATATATTTT. It encodes CASSQHYSGNTIYF. Complete variable domain (other parts from reference TRBV7-8 and TRBJ1-3): GAGVSQSPRYKVAKRGQDVALRCDPISGHVSLFWYQQALGQGPEFLTYFQNEAQLDKSGLPSDRFFAERPEGSVSTLKIQRTQQEDSAVYLCASSQHYSGNTIYFGEGSWLTVV.